The sequence of this TCR beta chain was determined in a study of T cells in Graves' hyperthyroidism and ophthalmopathy. Study observations and caveats: It was a median approximately six months before onset that the model predicted ophthalmopathy. Most thyroid-expanded clonotypes above 0.001 were also found in blood.

Graves' hyperthyroidism is called stable when ophthalmopathy does not progress within 18 months. Diagnosis of hyperthyroidism was new in patients aged 18 to 65, and its duration was under 2 months. TCR beta CDR3 sequences were amplified from RNA transcripts. In the first-round RT-PCR of the TCR CDR3, the HTBI primer set was used. TCRdb re-called the multiplex PCR reads through MiXCR, storing one row per CDR3 protein. The table records over 450,000 distinct CDR3 sequences, under 15% of them present only once. This CDR3 has 15 residues. The germline gives CDR1 LGHNA, CDR2 YNFKEQ. On this clonotype: The antigen is not known. A much larger clonotype is one base distant, so this may be a read error.

The TCR was taken from a young woman with Graves' hyperthyroidism. Source material: blood. V gene TRBV4-2 combines with J gene TRBJ1-2; D gene uncertain. This CDR3 is CASSPNAQADYGYNF. The CDR3, as DNA: TGTGCCAGCAGCCCCAACGCCCAGGCTGACTATGGCTACAACTTC.